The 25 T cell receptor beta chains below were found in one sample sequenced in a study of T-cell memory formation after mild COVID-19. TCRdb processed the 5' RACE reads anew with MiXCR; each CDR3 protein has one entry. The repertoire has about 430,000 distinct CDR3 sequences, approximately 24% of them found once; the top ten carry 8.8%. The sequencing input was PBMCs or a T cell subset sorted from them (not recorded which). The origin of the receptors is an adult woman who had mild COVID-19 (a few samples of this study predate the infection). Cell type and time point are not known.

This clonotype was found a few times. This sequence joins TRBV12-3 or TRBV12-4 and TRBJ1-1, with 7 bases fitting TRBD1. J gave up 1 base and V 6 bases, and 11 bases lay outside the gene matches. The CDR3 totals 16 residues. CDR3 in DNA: TGTGCCAGCAGGGCACACCCGGGACAGCGGAACACTGAAGCTTTCTTT. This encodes CASRAHPGQRNTEAFF.

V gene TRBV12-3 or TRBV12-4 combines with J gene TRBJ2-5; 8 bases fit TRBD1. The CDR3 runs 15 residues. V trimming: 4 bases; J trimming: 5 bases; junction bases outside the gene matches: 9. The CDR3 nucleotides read TGTGCCAGCAGTTGGGGGACAGGCAGATCGGAGACCCAGTACTTC. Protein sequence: CASSWGTGRSETQYF.

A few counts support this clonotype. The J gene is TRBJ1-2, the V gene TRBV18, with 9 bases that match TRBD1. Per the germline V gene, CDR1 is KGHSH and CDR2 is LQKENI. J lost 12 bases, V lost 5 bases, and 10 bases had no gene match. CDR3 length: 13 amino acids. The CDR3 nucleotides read TGTGCCAGCTCAACCTACTCGGGACAGGGTGACACCTTC. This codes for CASSTYSGQGDTF.

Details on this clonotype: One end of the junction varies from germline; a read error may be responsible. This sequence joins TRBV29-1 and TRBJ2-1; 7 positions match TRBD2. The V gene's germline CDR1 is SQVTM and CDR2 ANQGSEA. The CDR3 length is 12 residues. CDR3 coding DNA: TGCAGCGTTGAACTGGGGGAGGGCCCGAAGATCTTC. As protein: CSVELGEGPKIF.

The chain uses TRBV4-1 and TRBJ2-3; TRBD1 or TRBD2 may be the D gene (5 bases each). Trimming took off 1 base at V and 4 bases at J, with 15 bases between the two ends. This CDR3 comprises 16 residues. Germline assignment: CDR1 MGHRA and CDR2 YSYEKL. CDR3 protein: CASSQVGDLVSDTQYF. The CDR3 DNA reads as TGCGCCAGCAGCCAAGTCGGGGACCTTGTGTCAGATACGCAGTATTTT.

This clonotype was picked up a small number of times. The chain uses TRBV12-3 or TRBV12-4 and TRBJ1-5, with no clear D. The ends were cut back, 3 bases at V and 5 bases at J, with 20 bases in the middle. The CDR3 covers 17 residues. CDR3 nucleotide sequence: TGTGCCAGCAGTTTGAAGGAGCCGTGGGGTCGTGATCAGCCCCAGCATTTT. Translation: CASSLKEPWGRDQPQHF.

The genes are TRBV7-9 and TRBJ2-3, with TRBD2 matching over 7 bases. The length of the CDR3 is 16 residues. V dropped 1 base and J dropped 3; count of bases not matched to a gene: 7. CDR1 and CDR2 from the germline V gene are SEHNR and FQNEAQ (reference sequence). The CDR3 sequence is CASSLGRLAATDTQYF. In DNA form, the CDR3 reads TGTGCCAGCAGCTTAGGTCGGCTAGCGGCAACAGATACGCAGTATTTT.

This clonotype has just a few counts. In DNA form, the CDR3 reads TGTGCCAGCAGGACGGGACAGGGAAAAACCTACGAGCAGTACTTC. Its protein is CASRTGQGKTYEQYF. The chain combines TRBV6-1 with TRBJ2-7; 9 bases match TRBD1. Germline V gene lookup returns CDR1 MNHNS and CDR2 SASEGT. This CDR3 is built from 15 residues. After removal of 6 bases from V and 2 bases from J, the junction contained 8 bases not matched to a gene.

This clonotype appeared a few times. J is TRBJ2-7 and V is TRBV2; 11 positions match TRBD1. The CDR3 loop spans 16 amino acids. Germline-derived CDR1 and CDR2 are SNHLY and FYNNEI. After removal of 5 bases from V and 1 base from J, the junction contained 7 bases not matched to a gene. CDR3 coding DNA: TGTGCCAGCAGTACCCCGGGACAGGGGGTTTCCTACGAGCAGTACTTC. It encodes CASSTPGQGVSYEQYF.

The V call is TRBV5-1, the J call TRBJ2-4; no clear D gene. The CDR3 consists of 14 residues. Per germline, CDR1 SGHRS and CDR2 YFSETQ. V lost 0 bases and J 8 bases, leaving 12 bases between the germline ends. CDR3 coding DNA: TGCGCCAGCAGCTTGGGGCGCCATCAAGACATTCAGTACTTC. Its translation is CASSLGRHQDIQYF.

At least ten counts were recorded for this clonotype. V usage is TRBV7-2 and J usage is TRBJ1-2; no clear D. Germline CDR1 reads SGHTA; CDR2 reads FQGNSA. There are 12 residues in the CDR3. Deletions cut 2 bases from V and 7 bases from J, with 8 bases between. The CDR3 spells CASSLLTFGYTF. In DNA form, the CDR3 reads TGTGCCAGCAGCTTACTGACATTTGGCTACACCTTC.

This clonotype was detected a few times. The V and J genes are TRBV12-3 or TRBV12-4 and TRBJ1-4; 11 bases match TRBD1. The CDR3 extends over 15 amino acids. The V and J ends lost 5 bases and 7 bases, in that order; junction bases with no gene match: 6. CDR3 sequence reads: CASSASGTGGEKLFF. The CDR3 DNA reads TGTGCCAGCAGTGCAAGCGGGACAGGGGGTGAAAAACTGTTTTTT.

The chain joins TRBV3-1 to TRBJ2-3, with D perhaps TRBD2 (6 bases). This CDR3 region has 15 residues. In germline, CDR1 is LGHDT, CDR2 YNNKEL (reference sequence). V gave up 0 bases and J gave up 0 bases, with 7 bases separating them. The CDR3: CASSQDGGSTDTQYF. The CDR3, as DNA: TGTGCCAGCAGCCAAGATGGGGGGAGCACAGATACGCAGTATTTT.

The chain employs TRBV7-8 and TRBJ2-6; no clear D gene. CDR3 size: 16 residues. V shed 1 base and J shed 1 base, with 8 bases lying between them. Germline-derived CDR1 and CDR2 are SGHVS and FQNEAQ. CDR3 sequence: CASSLVLGSGANVLTF. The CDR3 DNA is TGTGCCAGCAGCTTAGTGTTGGGGTCTGGGGCCAACGTCCTGACTTTC.

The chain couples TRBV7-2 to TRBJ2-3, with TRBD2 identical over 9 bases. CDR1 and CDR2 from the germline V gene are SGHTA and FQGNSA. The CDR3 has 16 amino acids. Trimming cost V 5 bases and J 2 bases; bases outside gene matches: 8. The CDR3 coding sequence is TGTGCCAGCAGCCTGACTAGCGGCCAAGTCACAGATACGCAGTATTTT. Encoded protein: CASSLTSGQVTDTQYF.

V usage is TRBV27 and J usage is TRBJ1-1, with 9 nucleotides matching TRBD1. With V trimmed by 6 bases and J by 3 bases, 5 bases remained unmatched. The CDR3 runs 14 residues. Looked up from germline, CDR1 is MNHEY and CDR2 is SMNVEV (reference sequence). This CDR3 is CASRQTGGHTEAFF. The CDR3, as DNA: TGTGCCAGCAGGCAGACAGGGGGGCACACTGAAGCTTTCTTT.

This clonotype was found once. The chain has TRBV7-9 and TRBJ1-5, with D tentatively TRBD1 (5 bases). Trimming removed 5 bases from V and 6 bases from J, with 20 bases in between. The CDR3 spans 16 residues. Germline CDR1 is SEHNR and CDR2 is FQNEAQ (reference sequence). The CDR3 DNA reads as TGTGCCAGCAGCCGGGACGGGCGGGTGAAAGGTCAGCCCCAGCATTTT. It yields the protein CASSRDGRVKGQPQHF.

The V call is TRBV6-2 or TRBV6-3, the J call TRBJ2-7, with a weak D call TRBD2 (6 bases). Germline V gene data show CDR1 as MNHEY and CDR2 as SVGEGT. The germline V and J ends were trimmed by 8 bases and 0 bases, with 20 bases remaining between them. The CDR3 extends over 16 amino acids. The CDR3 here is CASLQPSTSTSYEQYF. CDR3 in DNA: TGTGCCAGCCTGCAGCCCTCGACTAGTACCTCCTACGAGCAGTACTTC.

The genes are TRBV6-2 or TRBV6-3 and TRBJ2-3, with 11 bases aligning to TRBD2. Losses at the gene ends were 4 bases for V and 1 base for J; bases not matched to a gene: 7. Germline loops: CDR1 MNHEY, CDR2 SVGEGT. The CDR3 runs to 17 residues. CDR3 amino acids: CASSSPTGLAGTDTQYF. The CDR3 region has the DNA TGTGCCAGCAGTTCTCCTACGGGACTAGCGGGCACAGATACGCAGTATTTT.

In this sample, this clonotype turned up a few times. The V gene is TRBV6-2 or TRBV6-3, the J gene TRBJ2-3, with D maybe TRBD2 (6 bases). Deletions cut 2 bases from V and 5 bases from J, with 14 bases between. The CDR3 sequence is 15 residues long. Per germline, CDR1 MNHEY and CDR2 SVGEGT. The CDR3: CASSYPRRGRDTQYF. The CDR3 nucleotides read TGTGCCAGCAGTTACCCGAGGCGGGGTAGAGATACGCAGTATTTT.

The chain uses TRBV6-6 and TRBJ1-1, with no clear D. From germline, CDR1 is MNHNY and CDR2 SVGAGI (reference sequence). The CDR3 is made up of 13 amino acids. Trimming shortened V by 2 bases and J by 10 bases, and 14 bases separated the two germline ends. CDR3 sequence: CASSYRGQPSAFF. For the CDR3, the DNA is TGTGCCAGCAGTTACCGGGGTCAACCCTCAGCTTTCTTT.

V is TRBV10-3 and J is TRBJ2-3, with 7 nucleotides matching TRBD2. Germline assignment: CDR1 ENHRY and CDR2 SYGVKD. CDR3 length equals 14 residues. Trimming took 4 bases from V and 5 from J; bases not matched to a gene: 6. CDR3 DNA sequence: TGTGCCATCAGTGGGGCGGGAGCCCAAGATACGCAGTATTTT. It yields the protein CAISGAGAQDTQYF.

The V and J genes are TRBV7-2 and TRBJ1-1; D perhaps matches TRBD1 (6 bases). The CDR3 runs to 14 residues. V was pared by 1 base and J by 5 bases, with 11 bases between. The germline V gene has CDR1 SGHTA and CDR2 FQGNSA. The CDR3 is CASSLGYRDTEAFF. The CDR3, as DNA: TGTGCCAGCAGCTTAGGTTACAGGGATACTGAAGCTTTCTTT. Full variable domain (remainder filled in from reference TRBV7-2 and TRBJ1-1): GAGVSQSPSNKVTEKGKDVELRCDPISGHTALYWYRQSLGQGLEFLIYFQGNSAPDKSGLPSDRFSAERTGGSVSTLTIQRTQQEDSAVYLCASSLGYRDTEAFFGQGTRLTVV.

In DNA form, the CDR3 reads TGTGCCAGCAGCCAAGAATTGCCGGGAGAGTATTCCGGGGAGCTGTTTTTT. It yields the protein CASSQELPGEYSGELFF. This chain joins TRBV14 and TRBJ2-2, with D tentatively TRBD2 (6 bases). V lost 0 bases, J lost 6 bases, and 17 bases lay in between. Germline V lookup: CDR1 SGHDN, CDR2 FVKESK. There are 17 residues in the CDR3.

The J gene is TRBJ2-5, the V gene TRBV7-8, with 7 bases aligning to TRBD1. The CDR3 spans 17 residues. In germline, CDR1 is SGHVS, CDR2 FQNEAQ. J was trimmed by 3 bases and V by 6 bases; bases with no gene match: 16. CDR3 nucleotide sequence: TGTGCCAGCAGTCTCATACCGGGGACAGTATTAAAAGAGACCCAGTACTTC. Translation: CASSLIPGTVLKETQYF. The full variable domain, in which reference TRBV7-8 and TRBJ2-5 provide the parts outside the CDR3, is GAGVSQSPRYKVAKRGQDVALRCDPISGHVSLFWYQQALGQGPEFLTYFQNEAQLDKSGLPSDRFFAERPEGSVSTLKIQRTQQEDSAVYLCASSLIPGTVLKETQYFGPGTRLLVL.